Listed below are T cell receptor beta chains from one sample, sequenced in a study of blood T cells in healthy people across ages. One entry per CDR3 protein results from TCRdb running MiXCR on the 5' RACE reads. Of 750,000 to 950,000 distinct CDR3 sequences in the sample, about 26% were seen once. The same data also contributed to another study, on T cells of mothers and their children.

Material: blood. These TCRs come from a boy aged 5-17 years in good health. CDR3s leave out the opening cysteine and the closing phenylalanine or tryptophan. Each record gives: CDR3 protein, J gene, V gene, CDR3 length.

CDR3 protein: ASSPGGFGTEAF; J gene: TRBJ1-1; V gene: TRBV27; CDR3 length: 12
CDR3 protein: ASTTGPAGSYNSPLH; J gene: TRBJ1-6; V gene: TRBV6-1; CDR3 length: 15
CDR3 protein: SATTGGNQPQH; J gene: TRBJ1-5; V gene: TRBV29-1; CDR3 length: 11
CDR3 protein: ASSVRSQGNYGYT; J gene: TRBJ1-2; V gene: TRBV9; CDR3 length: 13
CDR3 protein: ASSWPMDGGETQY; J gene: TRBJ2-5; V gene: TRBV5-1; CDR3 length: 13
CDR3 protein: ASSFPPPRVNTEAF; J gene: TRBJ1-1; V gene: TRBV7-9; CDR3 length: 14
CDR3 protein: ASSDSAGEFPLESGANVLT; J gene: TRBJ2-6; V gene: TRBV9; CDR3 length: 19
CDR3 protein: ASGGQIAKNIQY; J gene: TRBJ2-4; V gene: TRBV10-2; CDR3 length: 12
CDR3 protein: ASSLGPASSYNEQF; J gene: TRBJ2-1; V gene: TRBV5-5; CDR3 length: 14
CDR3 protein: ASSPWTASSYNEQF; J gene: TRBJ2-1; V gene: TRBV5-1; CDR3 length: 14
CDR3 protein: ASSTPIGANVLT; J gene: TRBJ2-6; V gene: TRBV11-2; CDR3 length: 12
CDR3 protein: ASSVDWNTEAF; J gene: TRBJ1-1; V gene: TRBV9; CDR3 length: 11
CDR3 protein: ASSDKQETQY; J gene: TRBJ2-5; V gene: TRBV19; CDR3 length: 10
CDR3 protein: AISQQGQMLYGYT; J gene: TRBJ1-2; V gene: TRBV10-3; CDR3 length: 13
CDR3 protein: ASSWSGQGMNEQF; J gene: TRBJ2-1; V gene: TRBV7-3; CDR3 length: 13
CDR3 protein: ASSKWYNEQF; J gene: TRBJ2-1; V gene: TRBV12-3/TRBV12-4; CDR3 length: 10
CDR3 protein: SVAEYNEQF; J gene: TRBJ2-1; V gene: TRBV29-1; CDR3 length: 9
CDR3 protein: ASSAGTSSLGEQY; J gene: TRBJ2-7; V gene: TRBV9; CDR3 length: 13
CDR3 protein: ASSFGASGGMDTQY; J gene: TRBJ2-3; V gene: TRBV5-4; CDR3 length: 14
CDR3 protein: ASSYSRGSPPNIQY; J gene: TRBJ2-4; V gene: TRBV6-2/TRBV6-3; CDR3 length: 14
CDR3 protein: ASSLSWGQYGYT; J gene: TRBJ1-2; V gene: TRBV5-1; CDR3 length: 12
CDR3 protein: ASSGPGPLSSYNEQF; J gene: TRBJ2-1; V gene: TRBV5-5; CDR3 length: 15
CDR3 protein: ASSKGTGEMNTEAF; J gene: TRBJ1-1; V gene: TRBV19; CDR3 length: 14
CDR3 protein: ASSPIGTSSNEQF; J gene: NA; V gene: TRBV28; CDR3 length: 13
CDR3 protein: SVGDRGYYGYT; J gene: TRBJ1-2; V gene: TRBV29-1; CDR3 length: 11
CDR3 protein: ASSRTSGINEQF; J gene: TRBJ2-1; V gene: TRBV7-2; CDR3 length: 12
CDR3 protein: ASINRDDYQETQY; J gene: TRBJ2-5; V gene: TRBV6-1; CDR3 length: 13
CDR3 protein: ASSSNILSSYEQY; J gene: TRBJ2-7; V gene: TRBV7-6; CDR3 length: 13